This is a list of T cell receptor beta chains from one sample in a study of T-cell memory formation after mild COVID-19. TCRdb re-derived calls from the 5' RACE reads in MiXCR, one entry per CDR3 protein. Altogether some 200,000 distinct CDR3 sequences are present, around 8.8% being singletons, with the ten largest covering around 3.4%. The sequenced sample was PBMCs or a T cell subset sorted from them (not recorded which). The receptors originated from a man aged 18-30 years who had mild COVID-19 (a few samples of this study predate the infection). Cell type and time point are not known. The CDR3 runs from the conserved cysteine through the conserved F or W. The D gene is left open where the match is weak. Only some rows state a clone size, as once, few, many or a class for expanded clones.

d_gene	v_gene	abundance	j_gene	CDR3nt	CDR3aa
.	TRBV2	few	TRBJ1-5	TGTGCCACCTCACTTGGCATTAGCAATCAGCCCCAGCATTTT	CATSLGISNQPQHF
.	TRBV7-8	few	TRBJ1-5	TGTGCCAGCAGCCAGCGCGGGACACTCTATAGCAATCAGCCCCAGCATTTT	CASSQRGTLYSNQPQHF
TRBD1	TRBV7-2	many	TRBJ1-6	TGTGCCAGCAGCCAACAGGGGATGACACCCCTCCACTTT	CASSQQGMTPLHF
TRBD1	TRBV12-3/TRBV12-4	many	TRBJ1-6	TGTGCCAGCAGTTTGGACAGGGAGGCTTCACCCCTCCACTTT	CASSLDREASPLHF
.	TRBV6-2/TRBV6-3	.	TRBJ2-2	TGTGCCAGCAGTCGAGGGGTCGGGGAGCTGTTTTTT	CASSRGVGELFF
TRBD1	TRBV4-1	few	TRBJ1-6	TGCGCCAGCAGCCAAACACCGGGACAGGGGAGCTCCTATAATTCACCCCTCCACTTT	CASSQTPGQGSSYNSPLHF
.	TRBV4-3	.	TRBJ1-1	TGCGCCAGCAGCCAAGGAGAAGGGAGACGAGAAGCTTTCTTT	CASSQGEGRREAFF
.	TRBV9	few	TRBJ1-3	TGTGCCAGCAGCGTAGTTGCAGGGCCCAGAAACACCATATATTTT	CASSVVAGPRNTIYF
.	TRBV12-3/TRBV12-4	once	TRBJ2-1	TGTGCCAGCAGTTTGCTAGCCTCGGTTGAGCAGTTCTTC	CASSLLASVEQFF
.	TRBV18	many	TRBJ1-6	TGTGCCAGCTCACCGGAGGGTACCGTGAACTATTCACCCCTCCACTTT	CASSPEGTVNYSPLHF
TRBD2	TRBV14	.	TRBJ2-5	TGTGCCAGCAGCCAAGGGATGGCTAGCGGGGGAGAGACCCAGTACTTC	CASSQGMASGGETQYF
.	TRBV7-2	.	TRBJ2-3	TGTGCCAGCAGCTCACCAGGGATTTTCACAGATACGCAGTATTTT	CASSSPGIFTDTQYF
TRBD1	TRBV7-9	few	TRBJ1-2	TGTGCCAGCAGCCCCACAGGGGACGGCTACACCTTC	CASSPTGDGYTF
TRBD2	TRBV7-9	many	TRBJ2-1	TGTGCCAGCAGCTTACTGAGGCGGGGGGGTACCTACAATGAGCAGTTCTTC	CASSLLRRGGTYNEQFF